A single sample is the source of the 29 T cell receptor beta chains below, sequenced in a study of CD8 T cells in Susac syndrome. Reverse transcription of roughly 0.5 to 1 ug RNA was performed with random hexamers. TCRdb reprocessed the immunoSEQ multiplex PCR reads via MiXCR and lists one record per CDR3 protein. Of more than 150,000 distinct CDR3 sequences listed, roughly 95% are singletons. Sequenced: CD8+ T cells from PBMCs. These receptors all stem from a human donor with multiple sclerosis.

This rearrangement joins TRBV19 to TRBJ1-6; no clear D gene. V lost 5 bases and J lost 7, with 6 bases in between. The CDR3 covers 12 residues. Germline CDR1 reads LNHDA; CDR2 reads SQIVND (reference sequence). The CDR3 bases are TGTGCCAGTAGTCTCCTCAATTCACCCCTCCACTTT. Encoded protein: CASSLLNSPLHF. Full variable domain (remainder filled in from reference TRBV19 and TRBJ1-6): DGGITQSPKYLFRKEGQNVTLSCEQNLNHDAMYWYRQDPGQGLRLIYYSQIVNDFQKGDIAEGYSVSREKKESFPLTVTSAQKNPTAFYLCASSLLNSPLHFGNGTRLTVT.

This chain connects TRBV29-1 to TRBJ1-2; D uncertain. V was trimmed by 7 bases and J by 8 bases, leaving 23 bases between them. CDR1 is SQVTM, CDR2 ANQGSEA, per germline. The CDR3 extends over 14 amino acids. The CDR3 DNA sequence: TGCAGCGCTCGGACGCCACGACGGGGAAAGGGCTACACCTTC. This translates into CSARTPRRGKGYTF.

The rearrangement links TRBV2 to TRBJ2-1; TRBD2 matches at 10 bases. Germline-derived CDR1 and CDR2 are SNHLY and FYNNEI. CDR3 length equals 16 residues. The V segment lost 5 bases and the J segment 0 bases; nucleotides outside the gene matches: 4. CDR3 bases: TGTGCCAGCAGTACTAGCGGGGTGAGCTCCTACAATGAGCAGTTCTTC. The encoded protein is CASSTSGVSSYNEQFF. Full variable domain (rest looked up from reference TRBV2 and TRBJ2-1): EPEVTQTPSHQVTQMGQEVILRCVPISNHLYFYWYRQILGQKVEFLVSFYNNEISEKSEIFDDQFSVERPDGSNFTLKIRSTKLEDSAMYFCASSTSGVSSYNEQFFGPGTRLTVL.

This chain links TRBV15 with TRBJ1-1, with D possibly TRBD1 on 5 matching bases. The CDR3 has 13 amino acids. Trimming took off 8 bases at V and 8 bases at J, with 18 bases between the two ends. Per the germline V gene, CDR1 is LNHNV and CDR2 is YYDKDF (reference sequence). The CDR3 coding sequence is TGTGCCACCGGACACACAGGCAGTGACGAAGCTTTCTTT. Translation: CATGHTGSDEAFF.

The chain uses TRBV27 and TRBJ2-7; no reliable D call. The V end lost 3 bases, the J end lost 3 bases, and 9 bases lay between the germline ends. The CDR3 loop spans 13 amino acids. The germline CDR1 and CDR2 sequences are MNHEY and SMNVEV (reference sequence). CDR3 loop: CASSFGFGYEQYV. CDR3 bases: TGTGCCAGCAGTTTCGGTTTCGGCTACGAGCAGTACGTC.

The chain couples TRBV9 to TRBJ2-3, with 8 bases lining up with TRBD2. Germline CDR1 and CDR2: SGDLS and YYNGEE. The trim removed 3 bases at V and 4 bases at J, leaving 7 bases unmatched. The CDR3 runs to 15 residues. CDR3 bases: TGTGCCAGCAGCGGGGAGGGACTAGTCCCAGATACGCAGTATTTT. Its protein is CASSGEGLVPDTQYF.

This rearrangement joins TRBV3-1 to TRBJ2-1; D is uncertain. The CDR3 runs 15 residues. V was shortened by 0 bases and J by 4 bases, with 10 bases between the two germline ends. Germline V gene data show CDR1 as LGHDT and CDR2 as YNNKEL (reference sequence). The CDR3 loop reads CASSQDLSGYNEQFF. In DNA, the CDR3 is TGTGCCAGCAGCCAAGATCTGTCTGGGTACAATGAGCAGTTCTTC.

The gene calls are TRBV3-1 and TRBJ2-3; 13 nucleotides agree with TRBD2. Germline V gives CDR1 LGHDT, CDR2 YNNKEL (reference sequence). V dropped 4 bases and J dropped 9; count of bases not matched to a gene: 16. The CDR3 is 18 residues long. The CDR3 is CASSPTDGLAGAGDTQYF. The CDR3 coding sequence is TGTGCCAGCAGCCCCACCGACGGACTAGCGGGGGCTGGGGACACGCAGTATTTT.

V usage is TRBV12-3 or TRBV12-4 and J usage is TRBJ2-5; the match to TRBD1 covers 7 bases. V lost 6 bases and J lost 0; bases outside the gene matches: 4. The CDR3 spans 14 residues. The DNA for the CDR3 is TGTGCCAGCAGCCCCGGACAGGACCAAGAGACCCAGTACTTC. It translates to CASSPGQDQETQYF.

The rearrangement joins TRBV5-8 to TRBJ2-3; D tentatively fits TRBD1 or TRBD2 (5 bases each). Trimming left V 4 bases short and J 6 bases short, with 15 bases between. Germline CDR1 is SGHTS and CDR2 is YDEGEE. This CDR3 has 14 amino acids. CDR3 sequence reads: CASSPGTGWDTQYF. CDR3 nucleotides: TGTGCCAGCAGCCCTGGGACGGGTTGGGATACGCAGTATTTT.

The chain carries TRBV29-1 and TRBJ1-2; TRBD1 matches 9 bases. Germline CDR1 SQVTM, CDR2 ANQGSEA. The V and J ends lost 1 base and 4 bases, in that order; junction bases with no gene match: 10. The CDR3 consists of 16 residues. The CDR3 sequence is CSVEAIRTGVAYGYTF. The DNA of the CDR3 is TGCAGCGTTGAAGCTATACGGACAGGGGTGGCCTATGGCTACACCTTC.

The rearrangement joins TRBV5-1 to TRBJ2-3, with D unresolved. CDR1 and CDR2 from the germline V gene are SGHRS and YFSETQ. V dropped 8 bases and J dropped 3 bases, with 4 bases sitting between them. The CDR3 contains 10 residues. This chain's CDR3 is CARVTDTQYF. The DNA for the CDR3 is TGCGCCAGGGTAACAGATACGCAGTATTTT. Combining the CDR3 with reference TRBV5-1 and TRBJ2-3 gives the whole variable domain KAGVTQTPRYLIKTRGQQVTLSCSPISGHRSVSWYQQTPGQGLQFLFEYFSETQRNKGNFPGRFSGRQFSNSRSEMNVSTLELGDSALYLCARVTDTQYFGPGTRLTVL.

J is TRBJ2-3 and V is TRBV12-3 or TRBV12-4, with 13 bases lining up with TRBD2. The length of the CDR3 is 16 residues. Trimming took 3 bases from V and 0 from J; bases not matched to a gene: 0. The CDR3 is CASSLGLAGSTDTQYF. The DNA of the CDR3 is TGTGCCAGCAGTTTGGGACTAGCGGGGAGCACAGATACGCAGTATTTT.

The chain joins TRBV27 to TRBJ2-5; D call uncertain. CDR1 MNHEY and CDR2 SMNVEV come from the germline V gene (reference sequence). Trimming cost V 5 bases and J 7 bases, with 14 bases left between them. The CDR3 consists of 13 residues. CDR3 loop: CASSPNPLGTQYF. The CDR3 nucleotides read TGTGCCAGCAGTCCAAACCCCCTAGGGACCCAGTACTTC.

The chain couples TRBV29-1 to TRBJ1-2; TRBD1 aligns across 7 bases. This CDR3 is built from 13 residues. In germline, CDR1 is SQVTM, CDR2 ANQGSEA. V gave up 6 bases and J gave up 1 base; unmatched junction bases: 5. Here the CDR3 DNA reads TGCAGCGTCGCGACAGGGAGTAACTATGGCTACACCTTC. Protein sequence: CSVATGSNYGYTF.

The CDR3 bases are TGTGCCTGGAGTGATTGGGGGCCGCGGGAAGCTTTCTTT. Its protein product is CAWSDWGPREAFF. The rearrangement uses TRBV30 and TRBJ1-1; TRBD1 is a possible D gene (6 bases). Trimming took 1 base from V and 8 from J, leaving 14 bases between them. The CDR3 contains 13 residues. Per the germline V gene, CDR1 is GTSNPN and CDR2 is SVGIG (reference sequence). The full variable domain, with the rest looked up from reference TRBV30 and TRBJ1-1, is SQTIHQWPATLVQPVGSPLSLECTVEGTSNPNLYWYRQAAGRGLQLLFYSVGIGQISSEVPQNLSASRPQDRQFILSSKKLLLSDSGFYLCAWSDWGPREAFFGQGTRLTVV.

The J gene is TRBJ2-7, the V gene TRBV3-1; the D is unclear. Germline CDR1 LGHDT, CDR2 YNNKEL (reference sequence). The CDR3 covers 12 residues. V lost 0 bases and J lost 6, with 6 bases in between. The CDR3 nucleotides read TGTGCCAGCAGCCAAGAACCCACCGAGCAGTACTTC. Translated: CASSQEPTEQYF.

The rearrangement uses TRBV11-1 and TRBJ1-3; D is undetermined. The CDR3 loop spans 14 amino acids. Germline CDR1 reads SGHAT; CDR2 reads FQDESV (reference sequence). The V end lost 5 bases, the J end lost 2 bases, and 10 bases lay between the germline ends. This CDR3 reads CASSPDGTGNTIYF. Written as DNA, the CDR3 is TGTGCCAGCAGCCCCGACGGAACTGGAAACACCATATATTTT. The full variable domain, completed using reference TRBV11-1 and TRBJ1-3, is EAEVAQSPRYKITEKSQAVAFWCDPISGHATLYWYRQILGQGPELLVQFQDESVVDDSQLPKDRFSAERLKGVDSTLKIQPAELGDSAMYLCASSPDGTGNTIYFGEGSWLTVV.

The CDR3 DNA follows: TGTGCCAGCAGCTTAACCGTAGCGGGGGCGAATGAGCAGTTCTTC. It translates to CASSLTVAGANEQFF. The gene calls are TRBV7-9 and TRBJ2-1; 9 bases line up with TRBD2. Trimming cost V 2 bases and J 7 bases; bases outside gene matches: 6. This CDR3 spans 15 amino acids. Germline CDR1 SEHNR, CDR2 FQNEAQ (reference sequence).

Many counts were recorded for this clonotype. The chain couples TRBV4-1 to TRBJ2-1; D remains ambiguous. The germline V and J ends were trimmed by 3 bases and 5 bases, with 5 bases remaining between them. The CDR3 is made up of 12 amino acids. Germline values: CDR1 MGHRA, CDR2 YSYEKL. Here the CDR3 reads CASSQTNNEQFF. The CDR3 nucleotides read TGCGCCAGCAGCCAGACGAACAATGAGCAGTTCTTC.

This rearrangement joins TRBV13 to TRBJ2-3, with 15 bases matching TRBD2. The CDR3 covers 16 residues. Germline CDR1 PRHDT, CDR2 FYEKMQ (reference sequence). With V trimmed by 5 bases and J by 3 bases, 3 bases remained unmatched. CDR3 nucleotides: TGTGCCAGCAGCCCCGGGACTAGCGGGGGGACAGATACGCAGTATTTT. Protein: CASSPGTSGGTDTQYF.

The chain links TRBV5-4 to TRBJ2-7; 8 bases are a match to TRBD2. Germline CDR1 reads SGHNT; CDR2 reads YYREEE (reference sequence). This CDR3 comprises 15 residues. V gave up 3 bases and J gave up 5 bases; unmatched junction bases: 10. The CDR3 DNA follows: TGTGCCAGCAGCTATCCGGGGGGGCCTAGCGACGAGCAGTACTTC. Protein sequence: CASSYPGGPSDEQYF.

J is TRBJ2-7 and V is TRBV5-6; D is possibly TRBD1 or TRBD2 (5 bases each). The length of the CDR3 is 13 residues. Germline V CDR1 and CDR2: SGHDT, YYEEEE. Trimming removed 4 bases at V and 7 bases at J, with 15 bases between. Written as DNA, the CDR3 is TGTGCCAGCAGCGGGGGACGTCCTCAAGAGCAGTACGTC. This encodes CASSGGRPQEQYV.

The CDR3 DNA reads TGTGCCACCAGGCACCCCGACTCGAGGGCGGCTGAAGCTTTCTTT. It translates to CATRHPDSRAAEAFF. The V call is TRBV24-1, the J call TRBJ1-1; D is uncertain. Per germline, CDR1 KGHDR and CDR2 SFDVKD. Trimming pared 7 bases from V and 6 bases from J, leaving 20 bases between. The CDR3 totals 15 residues.

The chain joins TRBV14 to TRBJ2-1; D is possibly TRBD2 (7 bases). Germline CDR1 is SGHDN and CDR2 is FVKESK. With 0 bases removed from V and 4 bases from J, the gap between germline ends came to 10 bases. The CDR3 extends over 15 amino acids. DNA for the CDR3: TGTGCCAGCAGCCAAGAGGGAGGGGGTTACAATGAGCAGTTCTTC. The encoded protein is CASSQEGGGYNEQFF. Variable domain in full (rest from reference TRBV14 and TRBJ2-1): EAGVTQFPSHSVIEKGQTVTLRCDPISGHDNLYWYRRVMGKEIKFLLHFVKESKQDESGMPNNRFLAERTGGTYSTLKVQPAELEDSGVYFCASSQEGGGYNEQFFGPGTRLTVL.

As DNA, the CDR3 is TGTGCCAGCAGCTTATCGGCAGCGAGGAAGACCCAGTACTTC. Its protein is CASSLSAARKTQYF. The chain is built from TRBV7-9 and TRBJ2-5; unclear D gene. With 2 bases removed from V and 6 bases from J, the gap between germline ends came to 13 bases. This CDR3 contains 14 residues. The germline gives CDR1 SEHNR, CDR2 FQNEAQ (reference sequence).

The DNA of the CDR3 is TGTGCCACCAGCAGAGAGCTTGGACAGAACACTGAAGCTTTCTTT. Its protein is CATSRELGQNTEAFF. The chain recombines TRBV15 with TRBJ1-1, with D possibly TRBD1 on 5 matching bases. The CDR3 totals 15 residues. Germline CDR1 is LNHNV and CDR2 is YYDKDF (reference sequence). V lost 0 bases to trimming and J lost 1 base, with 9 bases between them.

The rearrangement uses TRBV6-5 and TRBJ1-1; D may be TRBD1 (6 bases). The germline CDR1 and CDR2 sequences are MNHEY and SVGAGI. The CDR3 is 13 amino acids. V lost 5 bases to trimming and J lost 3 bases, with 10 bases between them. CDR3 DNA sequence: TGTGCCAGCAGTAATCAGGGGCACACTGAAGCTTTCTTT. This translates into CASSNQGHTEAFF.

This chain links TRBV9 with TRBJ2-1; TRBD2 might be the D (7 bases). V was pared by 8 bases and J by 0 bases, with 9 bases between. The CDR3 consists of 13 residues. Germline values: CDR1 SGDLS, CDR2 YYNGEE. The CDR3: CASRGASYNEQFF. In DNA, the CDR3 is TGTGCCAGTCGGGGGGCCTCCTACAATGAGCAGTTCTTC.